This TCR beta chain emerged from a study of spatial heterogeneity in lung cancer. This clonotype was seen a handful of times. Each CDR3 protein gets one entry after TCRdb re-called the 5' RACE reads with MiXCR. Of roughly 17,000 distinct CDR3 sequences in the sample, 20% to 25% were seen once. As to time point: sample taken at primary tumor resection. From tumor, nontumor lung or frozen PBMC, whole RNA was taken unsorted for sequencing. The approximately 67 donors had untreated early-stage non-small cell lung cancer. Germline CDR1 SEHNR, CDR2 FQNEAQ (reference sequence). CDR3 length: 15 residues. V lost 2 bases and J lost 0, with 8 bases in between.

Sequenced here: PBMCs, sampled at surgery. The receptor comes from a female donor with early-stage non-small cell lung cancer. V usage is TRBV7-9 and J usage is TRBJ2-1, with D uncertain. CDR3 coding DNA: TGTGCCAGCAGCTTAATGTTAAGCTCCTACAATGAGCAGTTCTTC. Its translation is CASSLMLSSYNEQFF.